What follows are 4 T cell receptor beta chains derived from one specimen sequenced in a study of cytomegalovirus exposure and HLA in healthy donors. The PCR had 60 Vbeta and 13 Jbeta primers. Data came from immunoSEQ multiplex PCR; TCRdb stores just in-frame clones and leaves some out. This table holds approximately 89,000 clones, 75% to 90% found once. The sequencing input was PBMCs. Receptor source: a middle-aged man in good health and CMV-seropositive.

The CDR3 region has the DNA TGCGCCAGCAGCTTGGCCATCGGGGTTTCACCCCTCCACTTT. Its protein is CASSLAIGVSPLHF. The chain joins TRBV5-1 to TRBJ1-6; D remains unclear. Germline loops: CDR1 SGHRS, CDR2 YFSETQ. CDR3 length: 14 amino acids. The V end lost 0 bases, the J end lost 9 bases, and 10 bases lay between the germline ends. Together with reference TRBV5-1 and TRBJ1-6, the CDR3 gives the full variable domain: KAGVTQTPRYLIKTRGQQVTLSCSPISGHRSVSWYQQTPGQGLQFLFEYFSETQRNKGNFPGRFSGRQFSNSRSEMNVSTLELGDSALYLCASSLAIGVSPLHFGNGTRLTVT.

The chain is built from TRBV19 and TRBJ2-1; 8 bases map to TRBD1. V gave up 10 bases and J gave up 5 bases; unmatched junction bases: 10. This CDR3 contains 14 residues. Per the germline V gene, CDR1 is LNHDA and CDR2 is SQIVND (reference sequence). The CDR3 DNA reads as TGTGCCACGCGGATGGACAGGGCGAACAATGAGCAGTTCTTC. It specifies CATRMDRANNEQFF.

J is TRBJ2-6 and V is TRBV7-6, with D tentatively TRBD1 (6 bases). V was cut by 5 bases and J by 0 bases, with 8 bases left in between. Germline-derived CDR1 and CDR2 are SGHVS and FNYEAQ. The CDR3 is made up of 15 amino acids. CDR3 loop: CASSQGGSGANVLTF. CDR3 nucleotides: TGTGCCAGCAGCCAAGGGGGCTCTGGGGCCAACGTCCTGACTTTC.

This clone was seen only once. The chain joins TRBV5-6 to TRBJ2-1; a possible D gene is TRBD2 (6 bases). The CDR3 extends over 15 amino acids. The germline V and J ends were trimmed by 4 bases and 4 bases, with 15 bases remaining between them. CDR1 and CDR2 from the germline V gene are SGHDT and YYEEEE. CDR3 sequence (DNA): TGTGCCAGCAGCCTGACCGGGGCGGGATACAATGAGCAGTTCTTC. Protein product: CASSLTGAGYNEQFF.